The T cell receptor (beta chain) described here comes from a study of T cell changes during pregnancy in multiple sclerosis. The CDR3 extends over 14 amino acids. Trimming took 0 bases from V and 6 from J, leaving 8 bases between them. Germline CDR1 MNHEY, CDR2 SVGAGI. Only a few counts were recorded for this clone. TCRdb keeps only in-frame clones here, not all; method: immunoSEQ multiplex PCR. The table lists around 32,000 clones, roughly nine tenths of them singletons. The TCR was taken from a female donor with multiple sclerosis, enrolled in a pregnancy study. The sequencing here drew on CD8+ T cells from peripheral blood mononuclear cells, taken in the third trimester of pregnancy. The chain carries TRBV6-5 and TRBJ2-2, with D uncertain. The DNA of the CDR3 is TGTGCCAGCAGTTACTCTTATCTAGCCGGGGAGCTGTTTTTT. Amino acid sequence: CASSYSYLAGELFF.